This T cell receptor (beta chain) was profiled in a study of OX40 agonist ivuxolimab in advanced cancers. Whole-study context: The treatment was a fully human IgG2 OX40 agonist, ivuxolimab. Past anti-PD-1, anti-PD-L1 or anti-CTLA-4 therapy was accepted, and approximately 37% had received some.

With V trimmed by 3 bases and J by 3 bases, 4 bases remained unmatched. The CDR3 loop spans 14 amino acids. Germline V gene lookup returns CDR1 SNHLY and CDR2 FYNNEI. Prior autoimmune disease or systemic immunosuppression barred patients. The study, taken as a whole, reports: The study did not work out the antigen specificity of the expanded peripheral T cells.

Assay: immunoSEQ multiplex PCR; the TCRdb copy retains only in-frame clones and omits some. The table includes some 30,000 clones, 80% to 85% detected once. Worth noting for this clone: The antigen remains undetermined.

The genes are TRBV2 and TRBJ2-7; the match to TRBD2 covers 8 bases. This receptor was taken from an adult with an advanced solid tumor such as melanoma, head and neck, liver or kidney cancer. The input for sequencing was CD4+ or CD8+ T cells sorted from blood, taken in a trial of the OX40 agonist ivuxolimab. CDR3 sequence (DNA): TGTGCCAGCAGTGAGGAACTAGCGGACTACGAGCAGTACTTC. Translating it yields CASSEELADYEQYF. Based on the CDR3 plus reference TRBV2 and TRBJ2-7, the full variable domain is EPEVTQTPSHQVTQMGQEVILRCVPISNHLYFYWYRQILGQKVEFLVSFYNNEISEKSEIFDDQFSVERPDGSNFTLKIRSTKLEDSAMYFCASSEELADYEQYFGPGTRLTVT.